The rows below give T cell receptor beta chains drawn from one sample of a study of T cell responses to AZD1222 COVID-19 vaccine. Assay used: immunoSEQ multiplex PCR; TCRdb lists only in-frame clones, some missing. Here the sample spans 96,000 or so clones, almost 90% being singletons. Source: peripheral blood, taken on day 0 of AZD1222 vaccination. These TCRs come from an adult in good health. Each CDR3 is given with its conserved first and last residue. Clone size appears in some rows only: once, few, many, or a class for an expanded clone.

cdr3_aa v_call clone_size
CASSLGGTNEKLFF TRBV5-1 -
CASRSPDAEGTGELFF TRBV19 -
CASSRSSAYEQYF TRBV28 few
CASSLGDRTYGYTF TRBV28 once
CAISEGQDNEQFF TRBV10-3 -
CASSLGTSEGEKLFF TRBV5-1 -
CASSSGRDRVNEKLFF TRBV5-4 -
CASSKDRQGTEAFF TRBV5-4 -
CASSRDSNTEAFF TRBV7-9 -
CASSQHRGNTIYF TRBV3-1/TRBV3-2 -
CASRLLGVHQPQHF TRBV28 -
CANAPRDHEQYF TRBV10-3 -
CASSQQDTPIGSQHF TRBV4-1 -
CASSLTRVPGELFF TRBV19 -
CATSDNRDSSTDTQYF TRBV24-1 -
CASSPTGGTNTEAFF TRBV9 -
CASSSQGATEAFF TRBV21-1 -
CASSLGLAGTGQYF TRBV3-1/TRBV3-2 -
CASSPTLGGGELFF TRBV28 -
CASSLEGKETQYF TRBV5-1 -
CASRGDSYEQYF TRBV6-5 -
CASSGPGSVGSYNEQFF TRBV6-1 -
CASSGATGLEQPQHF TRBV2 -
CASSAIQLAELLIAKNIQYF TRBV6-4 -
CASSLGPIGADRGEQFF TRBV11-3 -
CASSLLGAVGANVLTF TRBV28 -
CASSDRGNGAEQYF TRBV6-1 -
CASSVRYDTDTQYF TRBV7-2 -
CASSRDSLTGELFF TRBV28 -
CASSPRAAGGNYEQYF TRBV18 -
CASSQDLAGGGEQYF TRBV4-3 -
CASSLGPSRDSDEFF TRBV7-9 few
CASSSRGTTNSPLHF TRBV7-2 -
CASGRAADTQYF TRBV5-5 once
CASMRGEGRTYEQYF TRBV5-1 -
CASSLTSPRQGDQPQHF TRBV27 -